A single sample is the source of the 8 T cell receptor beta chains below, sequenced in a study of shared clonotypes between healthy human individuals. Method: immunoSEQ multiplex PCR; TCRdb's copy keeps in-frame clones and lacks some. Counted here are 1,500,000 or so clones, 98% occurring once; the ten biggest clones make up roughly 0.35%. Sequencing used naive CD4+ T cells sorted from blood. Regarding subset: CD45RA+ positively selected. The source is a man in his thirties or forties in good health.

The V and J genes are TRBV19 and TRBJ2-3, with D unclear. The V end was cut by 7 bases, the J end by 0 bases, with 11 bases between. CDR3 size: 14 residues. Germline lookup yields CDR1 LNHDA and CDR2 SQIVND (reference sequence). CDR3 protein: CASTPAASTDTQYF. The DNA for the CDR3 is TGTGCCAGTACCCCTGCGGCCAGCACAGATACGCAGTATTTT.

The chain uses TRBV7-9 and TRBJ2-2; 7 bases are a match to TRBD1. The germline gives CDR1 SEHNR, CDR2 FQNEAQ (reference sequence). V dropped 5 bases and J dropped 4; count of bases not matched to a gene: 10. The CDR3 length is 16 residues. The CDR3 bases are TGTGCCAGCAGCCCCAGGGGGACGCGCCCCACCGGGGAGCTGTTTTTT. It encodes CASSPRGTRPTGELFF.

J is TRBJ2-5 and V is TRBV28; 7 nucleotides align to TRBD1. V shed 5 bases, J shed 13 bases, and the junction held 10 bases outside the gene matches. From germline, CDR1 is MDHEN and CDR2 SYDVKM. The CDR3 extends over 12 amino acids. The CDR3 here is CASSTEQGSLYF. The CDR3 bases are TGTGCCAGCAGTACAGAACAGGGGTCCTTGTACTTC.

The CDR3 sequence is CASSSLRGLGNEQFF. The CDR3 DNA reads TGTGCCAGCAGCTCCCTCAGGGGGCTTGGCAATGAGCAGTTCTTC. The chain uses TRBV11-2 and TRBJ2-1; 8 bases match TRBD1. The junction had 8 bases not matched to a gene; V was cut back by 4 bases and J by 6 bases. The CDR3 extends over 15 amino acids. Per the germline V gene, CDR1 is SGHAT and CDR2 is FQNNGV. Using reference TRBV11-2 and TRBJ2-1 for the parts outside the CDR3, the full variable domain is EAGVAQSPRYKIIEKRQSVAFWCNPISGHATLYWYQQILGQGPKLLIQFQNNGVVDDSQLPKDRFSAERLKGVDSTLKIQPAKLEDSAVYLCASSSLRGLGNEQFFGPGTRLTVL.

The rearrangement uses TRBV6-1 and TRBJ1-2, with a tentative D call TRBD1 (6 bases). Germline V lookup: CDR1 MNHNS, CDR2 SASEGT. The CDR3 loop spans 12 amino acids. The V gene lost 5 bases and the J gene lost 5 bases, with 9 bases spanning the gap. DNA for the CDR3: TGTGCCAGCAGTAAACAGGGTTATGGCTACACCTTC. Protein sequence: CASSKQGYGYTF.

The rearrangement links TRBV4-3 to TRBJ2-1, with TRBD2 as a possible D gene (6 bases). With 4 bases removed from V and 3 bases from J, the gap between germline ends came to 13 bases. Germline V gives CDR1 LGHNA, CDR2 YSLEER. There are 15 residues in the CDR3. The CDR3, as DNA: TGCGCCAGCAGCCCAATGGGGGGAGGCTACAATGAGCAGTTCTTC. It yields the protein CASSPMGGGYNEQFF.

The rearrangement uses TRBV11-2 and TRBJ1-2; no firm D call. CDR3 length: 13 amino acids. Deletions cut 4 bases from V and 8 bases from J, with 14 bases between. Germline CDR1 and CDR2: SGHAT and FQNNGV. CDR3 coding DNA: TGTGCCAGCAGCTCGCTGTCTTCCTGGGGCTACACCTTC. It is translated as CASSSLSSWGYTF.

This clone was observed once. The V gene is TRBV10-1, the J gene TRBJ1-1; D gene uncertain. Germline V CDR1 and CDR2: WNHNN, SYGVQD (reference sequence). The CDR3 extends over 14 amino acids. Trimming left V 3 bases short and J 6 bases short, with 14 bases between. The CDR3 is CASSEQRVGAEAFF. CDR3 DNA sequence: TGCGCCAGCAGTGAACAGAGGGTAGGCGCTGAAGCTTTCTTT.